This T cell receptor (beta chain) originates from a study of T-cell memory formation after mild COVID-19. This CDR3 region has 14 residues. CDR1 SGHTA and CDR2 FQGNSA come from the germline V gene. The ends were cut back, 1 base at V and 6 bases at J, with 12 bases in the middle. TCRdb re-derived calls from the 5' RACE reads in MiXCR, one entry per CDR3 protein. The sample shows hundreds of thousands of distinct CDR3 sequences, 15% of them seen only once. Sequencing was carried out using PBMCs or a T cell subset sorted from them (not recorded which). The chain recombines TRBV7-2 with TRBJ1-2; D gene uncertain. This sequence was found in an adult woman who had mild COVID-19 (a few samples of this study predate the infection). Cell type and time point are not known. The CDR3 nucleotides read TGTGCCAGCAGCTTAGATGAGGGATTGGATGGCTACACCTTC. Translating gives CASSLDEGLDGYTF.